This record looks at one T cell receptor (beta chain) sequence and its context. At the DNA level, this CDR3 is encoded by other sequences in the same sample as well. The data stem from a study of PD-L1 blockade in urothelial cancer. From germline, CDR1 is SGHRS and CDR2 YFSETQ. The CDR3 sequence is 14 residues long. Germline trimming cut 0 bases from V and 8 bases from J; bases unmatched to any gene: 2. Patients in the study were battling locally advanced or metastatic urothelial carcinoma. Added to each PCR by spiking were synthetic TCR analog templates. Data came from immunoSEQ multiplex PCR; TCRdb stores just in-frame clones and leaves some out. This table holds 100,000 or so clones, about 89% found once.

The sample here was PBMCs, taken around atezolizumab (anti-PD-L1) treatment. This sequence was found in a woman of 80 years or more with urothelial cancer. The chain links TRBV5-1 to TRBJ1-2; TRBD1 agrees at 12 bases. This CDR3 reads CASSLAGTGGGYTF. The CDR3 DNA reads as TGCGCCAGCAGCTTGGCCGGGACAGGGGGCGGCTACACCTTC.